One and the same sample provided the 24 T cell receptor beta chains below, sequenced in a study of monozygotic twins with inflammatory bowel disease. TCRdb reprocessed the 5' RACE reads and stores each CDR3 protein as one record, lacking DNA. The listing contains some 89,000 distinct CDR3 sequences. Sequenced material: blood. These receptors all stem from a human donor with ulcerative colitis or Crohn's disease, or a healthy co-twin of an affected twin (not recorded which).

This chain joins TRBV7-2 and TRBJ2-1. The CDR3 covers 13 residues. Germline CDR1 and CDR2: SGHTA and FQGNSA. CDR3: CASSGERTIEQFF.

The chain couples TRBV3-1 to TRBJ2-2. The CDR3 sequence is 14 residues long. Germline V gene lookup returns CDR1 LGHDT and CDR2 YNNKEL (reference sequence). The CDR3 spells CASSRWESTGELFF.

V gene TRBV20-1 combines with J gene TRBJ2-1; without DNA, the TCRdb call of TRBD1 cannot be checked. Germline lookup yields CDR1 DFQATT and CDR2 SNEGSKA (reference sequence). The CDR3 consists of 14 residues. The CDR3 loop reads CSSYSGTERDEQFF.

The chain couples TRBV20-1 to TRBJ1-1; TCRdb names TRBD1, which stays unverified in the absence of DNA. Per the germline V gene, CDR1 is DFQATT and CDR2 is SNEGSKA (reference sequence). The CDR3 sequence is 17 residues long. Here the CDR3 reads CSAWPIQGIGLNTEAFF.

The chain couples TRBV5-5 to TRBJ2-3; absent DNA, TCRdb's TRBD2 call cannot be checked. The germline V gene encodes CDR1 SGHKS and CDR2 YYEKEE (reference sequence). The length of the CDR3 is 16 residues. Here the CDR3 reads CASSLLIADRTDTQYF.

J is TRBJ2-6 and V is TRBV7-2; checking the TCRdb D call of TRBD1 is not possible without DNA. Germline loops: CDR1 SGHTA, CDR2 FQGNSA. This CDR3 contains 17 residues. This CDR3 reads CASSLGQGRAGANVLTF.

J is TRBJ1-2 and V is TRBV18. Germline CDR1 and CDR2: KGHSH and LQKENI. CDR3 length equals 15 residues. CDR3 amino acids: CASSPSRDLSDGYTF.

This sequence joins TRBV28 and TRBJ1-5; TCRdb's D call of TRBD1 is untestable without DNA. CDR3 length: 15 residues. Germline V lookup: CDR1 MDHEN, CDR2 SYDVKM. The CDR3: CASSIDRGTNQPQHF.

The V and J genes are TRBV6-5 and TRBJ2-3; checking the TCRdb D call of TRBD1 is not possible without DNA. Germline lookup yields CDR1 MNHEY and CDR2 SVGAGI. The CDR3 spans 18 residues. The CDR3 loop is CASSYSTDRDLRTSTQYF.

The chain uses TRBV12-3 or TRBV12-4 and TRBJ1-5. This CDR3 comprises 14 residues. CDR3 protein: CASSFFGLNQPQHF.

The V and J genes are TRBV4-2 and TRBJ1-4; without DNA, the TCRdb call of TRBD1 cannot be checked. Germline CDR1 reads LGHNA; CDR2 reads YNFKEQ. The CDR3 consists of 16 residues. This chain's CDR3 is CASSPPRDGYNEKLFF.

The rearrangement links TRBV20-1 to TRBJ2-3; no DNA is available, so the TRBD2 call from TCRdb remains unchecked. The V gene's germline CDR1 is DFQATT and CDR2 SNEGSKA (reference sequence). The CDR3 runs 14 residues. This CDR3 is CSAPPGLETDTQYF.

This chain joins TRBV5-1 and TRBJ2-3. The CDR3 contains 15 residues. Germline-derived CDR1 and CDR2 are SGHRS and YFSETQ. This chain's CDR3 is CASSLFGLSTDTQYF.

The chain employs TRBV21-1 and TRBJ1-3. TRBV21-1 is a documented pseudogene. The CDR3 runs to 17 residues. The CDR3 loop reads CASSKRVAGPSGNTIYF.

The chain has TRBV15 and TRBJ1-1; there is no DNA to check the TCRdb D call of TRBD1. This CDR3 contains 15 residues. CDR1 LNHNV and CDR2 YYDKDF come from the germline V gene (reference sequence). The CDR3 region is CATSRSTGGNTEAFF.

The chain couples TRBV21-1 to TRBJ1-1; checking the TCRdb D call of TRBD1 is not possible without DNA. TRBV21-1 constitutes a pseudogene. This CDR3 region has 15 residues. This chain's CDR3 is CASPGYTRMNTEAFF.

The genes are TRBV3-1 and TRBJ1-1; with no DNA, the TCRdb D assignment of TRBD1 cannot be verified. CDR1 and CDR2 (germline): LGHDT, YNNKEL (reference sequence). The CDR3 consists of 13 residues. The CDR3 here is CASNAGGKSEAFF.

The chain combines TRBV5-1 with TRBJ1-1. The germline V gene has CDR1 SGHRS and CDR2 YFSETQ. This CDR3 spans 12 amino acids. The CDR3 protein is CASSLEPPAAFF.

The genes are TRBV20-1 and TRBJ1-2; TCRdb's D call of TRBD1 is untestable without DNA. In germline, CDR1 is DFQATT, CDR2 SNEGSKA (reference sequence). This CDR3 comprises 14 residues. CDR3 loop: CSASQQTGTYGYTF.

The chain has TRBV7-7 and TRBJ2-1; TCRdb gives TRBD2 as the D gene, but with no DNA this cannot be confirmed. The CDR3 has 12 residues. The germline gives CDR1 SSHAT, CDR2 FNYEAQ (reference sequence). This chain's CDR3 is CASSLGGGEQFF.

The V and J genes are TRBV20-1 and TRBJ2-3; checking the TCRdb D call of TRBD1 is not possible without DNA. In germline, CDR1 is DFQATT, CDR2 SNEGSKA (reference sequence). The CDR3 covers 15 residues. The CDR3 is CSAQSASGGADTQYF.

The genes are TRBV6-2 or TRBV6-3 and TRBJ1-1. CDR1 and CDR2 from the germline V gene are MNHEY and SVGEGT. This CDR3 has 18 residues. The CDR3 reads CASSYLRRGWTLNTEAFF.

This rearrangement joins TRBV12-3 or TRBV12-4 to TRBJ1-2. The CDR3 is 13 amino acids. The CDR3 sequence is CASSPRMNYGYTF.

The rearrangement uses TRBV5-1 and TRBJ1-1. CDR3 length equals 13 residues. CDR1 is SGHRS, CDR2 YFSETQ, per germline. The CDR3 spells CASSLGLNTEAFF.